This record looks at one T cell receptor (beta chain) sequence and its context. This sample is drawn from a study of blood T cell repertoires in COVID-19. Looking at the study overall: Both acute and convalescent COVID-19 samples were obtained from the United States, Italy and Spain. T cells, B-cell-depleted T cells, or PBMCs provided the cDNA or gDNA that served as material.

In the authors' methods: The assay estimated nucleated cells by amplifying reference gene primers. Clones were sequenced by immunoSEQ multiplex PCR, and TCRdb holds only the in-frame ones, with some missing. V and J calls and clone size come straight from that table; D and trimming were deduced from the DNA. The sample consists of over 65,000 clones, 85% to 90% of them appearing once. Trimming took 2 bases from V and 6 from J; bases not matched to a gene: 9. This CDR3 is 15 amino acids long. Germline values: CDR1 SGHTA, CDR2 FQGNSA. The receptor was derived from a man aged 50-59 years with active COVID-19. Sequencing input: peripheral blood. This chain uses TRBV7-2 with TRBJ2-7; 8 bases line up with TRBD1. CDR3 in amino acids: CASSLNPTGAIEQYF. The CDR3, as DNA: TGTGCCAGCAGCTTAAATCCGACAGGGGCCATCGAGCAGTACTTC.